This T cell receptor beta chain derives from a study of shared clonotypes between healthy human individuals. Findings and caveats of the study: Memory subsets had estimated richness that was generally smaller than that of naive subsets.

Using immunoSEQ multiplex PCR, the repertoire was profiled, and TCRdb retains in-frame clones only, with some absent. The table lists more than 1,200,000 clones, around 98.5% of them singletons. This clone was counted between two and nine times. Antigen specificity is unknown. V dropped 2 bases and J dropped 5 bases, with 9 bases sitting between them. CDR1 is LGHNA and CDR2 is YNFKEQ in the germline V gene. The CDR3 extends over 14 amino acids. The receptor was isolated from a man aged 25-40 years in good health. The chain employs TRBV4-2 and TRBJ2-2; possibly TRBD2 for D (5 bases). The sequencing sample was made of naive CD4+ T cells sorted from blood. Indicated subset: CD45RA+ positively selected. Written as DNA, the CDR3 is TGTGCCAGCAGCCAACAACTAGTGACCGGGGAGCTGTTTTTT. This gives the protein CASSQQLVTGELFF.